The subject of this entry is one T cell receptor (beta chain). Germline V gives CDR1 SGHTA, CDR2 FQGTGA. Trimming removed 1 base at V and 3 bases at J, with 6 bases between. The CDR3 loop spans 14 amino acids. The entry originates in a study of cytomegalovirus exposure and HLA in healthy donors. The primer mix had 60 Vbeta and 13 Jbeta primers. The repertoire was sequenced with immunoSEQ multiplex PCR; TCRdb's copy has only in-frame clones and lacks some. The table shows roughly 86,000 clones, with approximately 64% occurring only once. This receptor was identified in a woman aged 50 to 60 in good health and CMV-seropositive. The sample was PBMCs. This rearrangement joins TRBV7-3 to TRBJ2-2; D not certain. The CDR3 DNA is TGTGCCAGCAGCTTAAGTCAGTACACCGGGGAGCTGTTTTTT. It specifies CASSLSQYTGELFF.